This paragraph covers one TCR beta chain sequence. Its target is unknown. After removal of 3 bases from V and 9 bases from J, the junction contained 8 bases not matched to a gene. This CDR3 comprises 14 residues. The germline gives CDR1 SGDLS, CDR2 YYNGEE. The sample originates from a study of cytomegalovirus exposure and HLA in healthy donors. General study results and limits: CMV serostatus was the only recorded immune exposure for donors. Later analysis identified a missense DCLRE1C variant that was linked to TCR beta V- and J-gene trimming. Because they were indistinguishable, some V segments, including TRBV6-2 and TRBV6-3, were excluded. It has been reported that TCR beta sequences accurately predicted the HLA-A and HLA-B alleles of most subjects.

The PCR was carried out with 60 Vbeta primers and 13 Jbeta primers. The assay was immunoSEQ multiplex PCR, and TCRdb's table has in-frame clones only and misses some. The repertoire holds 150,000 or so clones, with about 85% as singletons. The sample taken for sequencing was PBMCs. This receptor was identified in a young man in good health and CMV-seronegative. The V and J genes are TRBV9 and TRBJ2-1; 8 bases line up with TRBD1. The CDR3 here is CASSADRASGEQFF. Here the CDR3 DNA reads TGTGCCAGCAGCGCGGACAGGGCCTCCGGTGAGCAGTTCTTC.